This T cell receptor (beta chain) was found in a study of CD8+CD57+ T cells in acquired aplastic anemia. CD8+CD57+ cell expansion, shown by flow cytometry, had occurred in the patients selected for sequencing. Whole-study results and caveats: About 30 CD8+ CDR3 sequences occurred in both the patients and the controls.

CDR3 and TCR beta VDJ profiling relied on genomic DNA as the template. TCRdb redid the calling of the reads with MiXCR, one entry per CDR3 protein. This table has about 40,000 distinct CDR3 sequences, about 60% appearing once. As for this clonotype: No antigen is known for it. This clone may be a read error of a much larger clone one base away.

The sample comprised sorted CD4+, CD8+, or CD8+CD57+ T cells (not recorded which) from PBMCs. The receptor comes from a human donor with aplastic anemia.

The CDR3 loop reads CARRPQAPTYEQYF. CDR3 in DNA: TGTGCCAGAAGACCGCAGGCCCCAACCTACGAGCAGTACTTC. The V gene is TRBV2, the J gene TRBJ2-7; D is unresolved. The length of the CDR3 is 14 residues. Germline lookup yields CDR1 SNHLY and CDR2 FYNNEI. Trimming took off 9 bases at V and 2 bases at J, with 17 bases between the two ends.